What follows are 2 T cell receptor beta chains derived from one specimen sequenced in a study of OX40 agonist ivuxolimab in advanced cancers. Produced via immunoSEQ multiplex PCR; TCRdb's table is partial and in-frame only. The sample yields approximately 41,000 clones, 80% to 90% seen once. The specimen comprised CD4+ or CD8+ T cells sorted from blood, sampled in a trial of the OX40 agonist ivuxolimab. The receptors come from an adult with an advanced solid tumor such as melanoma, head and neck, liver or kidney cancer.

The gene calls are TRBV15 and TRBJ2-7; 10 bases are shared with TRBD2. The V gene end was trimmed by 1 base and the J gene end by 2 bases; junction bases not matched to a gene: 5. This CDR3 contains 16 residues. The V gene's germline CDR1 is LNHNV and CDR2 YYDKDF (reference sequence). CDR3 in DNA: TGTGCCACCAGCAGAGTATTAGCGGGGGGTACCTACGAGCAGTACTTC. This encodes CATSRVLAGGTYEQYF.

CDR3 DNA: TGTGCCAGCAGCTGGGGGGACAGCCTTACCTACGAGCAGTACTTC. Encoded protein: CASSWGDSLTYEQYF. The chain is built from TRBV7-2 and TRBJ2-7, with D possibly being TRBD1 (7 bases). Between the trimmed V and J ends, which lost 4 bases and 2 bases, there was a span of 15 bases. CDR1 and CDR2 (germline): SGHTA, FQGNSA. CDR3 size: 15 residues.